These 18 T cell receptor beta chains originate from one sample sequenced in a study of T cells after yellow fever vaccination. TCRdb independently ran MiXCR on the 5' RACE reads; one entry per CDR3 protein. The data hold hundreds of thousands of distinct CDR3 sequences, with approximately 13% observed a single time. The specimen was PBMCs, collected on the day of the yellow fever booster vaccination. All receptors derive from a young man who received the YFV17D yellow fever vaccine.

This clonotype was observed a few times. The J gene is TRBJ1-1, the V gene TRBV20-1; TRBD1 is a possible D gene (5 bases). Germline V CDR1 and CDR2: DFQATT, SNEGSKA (reference sequence). The V and J ends lost 1 base and 4 bases respectively, with 19 bases between them. The CDR3 covers 16 residues. The CDR3 DNA reads as TGCAGTGCTAGAGTCCCTGGGGGTAGGGAATTCACTGAAGCTTTCTTT. This translates into CSARVPGGREFTEAFF.

V usage is TRBV11-2 and J usage is TRBJ2-2; maybe TRBD2 (6 bases). The CDR3 contains 18 residues. The germline V and J ends were trimmed by 1 base and 1 base, with 16 bases remaining between them. Germline CDR1 and CDR2: SGHAT and FQNNGV. CDR3 region: CASSLVYPGAMNTGELFF. CDR3 DNA sequence: TGTGCCAGCAGCTTAGTCTACCCGGGAGCGATGAACACCGGGGAGCTGTTTTTT. The whole variable domain, filled in from reference TRBV11-2 and TRBJ2-2, reads EAGVAQSPRYKIIEKRQSVAFWCNPISGHATLYWYQQILGQGPKLLIQFQNNGVVDDSQLPKDRFSAERLKGVDSTLKIQPAKLEDSAVYLCASSLVYPGAMNTGELFFGEGSRLTVL.

The chain recombines TRBV20-1 with TRBJ2-5; D unclear. Germline V gives CDR1 DFQATT, CDR2 SNEGSKA (reference sequence). The V end was cut by 6 bases, the J end by 5 bases, with 16 bases between. This CDR3 has 13 residues. This chain's CDR3 is CSAVHGRPETQYF. The DNA for the CDR3 is TGCAGTGCGGTGCACGGGCGGCCGGAGACCCAGTACTTC.

This clonotype was picked up a small number of times. The genes are TRBV12-3 or TRBV12-4 and TRBJ2-5; TRBD1 matches 8 bases. The CDR3 is made up of 14 amino acids. V lost 5 bases and J lost 4; bases outside the gene matches: 6. As DNA, the CDR3 is TGTGCCAGCAGTGGATGGACAGGGCTAGAGACCCAGTACTTC. It codes for CASSGWTGLETQYF.

The chain joins TRBV20-1 to TRBJ2-1; 9 positions agree with TRBD2. From germline, CDR1 is DFQATT and CDR2 SNEGSKA (reference sequence). The CDR3 totals 15 residues. V was pared by 0 bases and J by 11 bases, with 11 bases of the junction left unmatched. The CDR3 loop is CSARDRSWTSAKQFF. As DNA, the CDR3 is TGCAGTGCTAGAGATCGATCATGGACTAGCGCTAAGCAGTTCTTC.

This clonotype has ten or more counts. The rearrangement uses TRBV7-9 and TRBJ2-7; D might be TRBD2 (6 bases). Per germline, CDR1 SEHNR and CDR2 FQNEAQ (reference sequence). Trimming left V 10 bases short and J 3 bases short, with 16 bases between. CDR3 length: 13 amino acids. CDR3 amino acids: CATAGGRVYEQYF. The CDR3 DNA reads as TGTGCCACCGCCGGGGGTCGTGTCTACGAGCAGTACTTC.

This clonotype was counted only a few times. The V call is TRBV5-1, the J call TRBJ2-1; D is unclear. The length of the CDR3 is 15 residues. Deletions cut 4 bases from V and 8 bases from J, with 19 bases between. Germline-derived CDR1 and CDR2 are SGHRS and YFSETQ. The CDR3 nucleotides read TGCGCCAGCAGCCCCGCCATGGAATCTTTGTATGAGCAGTTCTTC. Protein sequence: CASSPAMESLYEQFF.

The J gene is TRBJ2-7, the V gene TRBV6-2 or TRBV6-3; D perhaps matches TRBD1 (6 bases). The length of the CDR3 is 13 residues. Trimming shortened V by 7 bases and J by 1 base, and 11 bases separated the two germline ends. Germline CDR1 is MNHEY and CDR2 is SVGEGT. This CDR3 reads CASTNRASYEQYF. The CDR3 bases are TGTGCCAGCACCAACAGGGCGTCCTACGAGCAGTACTTC.

The V gene is TRBV5-1, the J gene TRBJ2-1; TRBD2 might be the D (6 bases). Germline CDR1 reads SGHRS; CDR2 reads YFSETQ. V was cut by 7 bases and J by 5 bases, with 13 bases left in between. This CDR3 is 13 amino acids long. The CDR3 DNA reads TGCGCCAGCGGGCCTAGCGCAAACAATGAGCAGTTCTTC. It specifies CASGPSANNEQFF. The full variable domain, its missing parts supplied by reference TRBV5-1 and TRBJ2-1, is KAGVTQTPRYLIKTRGQQVTLSCSPISGHRSVSWYQQTPGQGLQFLFEYFSETQRNKGNFPGRFSGRQFSNSRSEMNVSTLELGDSALYLCASGPSANNEQFFGPGTRLTVL.

The chain joins TRBV6-6 to TRBJ1-4; D is perhaps TRBD1 (6 bases). Germline V gives CDR1 MNHNY, CDR2 SVGAGI (reference sequence). CDR3 size: 13 residues. Trimming stripped 6 bases from V and 8 bases from J, with 13 bases between. CDR3 sequence reads: CASRSQGGEKLFF. In nucleotides, the CDR3 is TGTGCCAGCAGATCACAGGGTGGGGAAAAACTGTTTTTT.

This clonotype was seen a few times. The chain links TRBV7-8 to TRBJ2-7; D is tentatively TRBD1 or TRBD2 (5 bases each). Trimming left V 4 bases short and J 2 bases short, with 12 bases between. CDR3 size: 14 residues. Looked up from germline, CDR1 is SGHVS and CDR2 is FQNEAQ. The CDR3 DNA reads as TGTGCCAGCAGCTCGTGGGACCATCCCTACGAGCAGTACTTC. Its translation: CASSSWDHPYEQYF.

This clonotype was observed a few times. V and J are TRBV20-1 and TRBJ1-1; 9 bases agree with TRBD1. This CDR3 is built from 15 residues. The V and J ends lost 0 bases and 4 bases, in that order; junction bases with no gene match: 6. Germline V lookup: CDR1 DFQATT, CDR2 SNEGSKA (reference sequence). In DNA, the CDR3 is TGCAGTGCTAGAGATATACAGGGGGCGAGCACTGAAGCTTTCTTT. Amino acid sequence: CSARDIQGASTEAFF.

This clonotype was picked up many times. The chain combines TRBV20-1 with TRBJ2-7, with D uncertain. V was clipped by 0 bases and J by 3 bases, with 12 bases between them. This CDR3 is 14 amino acids long. The germline CDR1 and CDR2 sequences are DFQATT and SNEGSKA (reference sequence). Here the CDR3 DNA reads TGCAGTGCTAGAGATCTGGCAGCAGGCTACGAGCAGTACTTC. It is translated as CSARDLAAGYEQYF.

This clonotype was recorded a few times. The V gene is TRBV2, the J gene TRBJ2-1; no clear D. V shed 6 bases and J shed 5 bases, with 11 bases lying between them. CDR1 and CDR2 (germline): SNHLY, FYNNEI. This CDR3 contains 13 residues. CDR3 in amino acids: CASRVTFNNEQFF. The CDR3 nucleotides are TGTGCCAGCAGGGTGACATTTAACAATGAGCAGTTCTTC.

A few counts support this clonotype. V is TRBV20-1 and J is TRBJ2-1, with no clear D. This CDR3 contains 20 residues. Trimming stripped 1 base from V and 0 bases from J, with 25 bases between. Germline CDR1 is DFQATT and CDR2 is SNEGSKA (reference sequence). The CDR3 DNA sequence: TGCAGTGCTAGAGGTCGACCCGGCGGTGGGCGCAAGAGCTCCTACAATGAGCAGTTCTTC. This sequence encodes CSARGRPGGGRKSSYNEQFF.

This chain uses TRBV10-3 with TRBJ2-3; 7 positions agree with TRBD1. The CDR3 has 16 amino acids. J lost 0 bases, V lost 4 bases, and 7 bases had no gene match. The germline V gene has CDR1 ENHRY and CDR2 SYGVKD. This chain's CDR3 is CAISGTGATSTDTQYF. In DNA form, the CDR3 reads TGTGCCATCAGTGGAACAGGGGCCACTAGCACAGATACGCAGTATTTT.

The chain links TRBV4-1 to TRBJ1-2; a weak D match, TRBD1 (5 bases). Germline loops: CDR1 MGHRA, CDR2 YSYEKL. There are 15 residues in the CDR3. Trimming took 0 bases from V and 4 from J, leaving 12 bases between them. In nucleotides, the CDR3 is TGCGCCAGCAGCCAAGACAAGGGACGGAGCTATGGCTACACCTTC. It specifies CASSQDKGRSYGYTF.

V is TRBV4-3 and J is TRBJ2-4; the match to TRBD2 covers 10 bases. The CDR3 extends over 16 amino acids. Germline CDR1 reads LGHNA; CDR2 reads YSLEER. The trim removed 2 bases at V and 7 bases at J, leaving 8 bases unmatched. The CDR3 spells CASSQRVAGGGNIQYF. The CDR3 bases are TGCGCCAGCAGCCAACGAGTAGCGGGAGGAGGGAACATTCAGTACTTC.